This T cell receptor beta chain is from a study of CD4 T cells in relation to SARS-CoV-2 and coronaviruses. CD4+ T cells from unexposed donors were obtained before the COVID-19 pandemic (2011-2018). CD4+ T cells were isolated from the cells after around eleven days of culture. On days 3 and 7, cultures got half fresh IL-2 medium. TCRdb's copy holds only in-frame clones and misses some; the assay was immunoSEQ multiplex PCR. The profile shows more than 20,000 clones, roughly 76% of them singletons. The V and J ends lost 5 bases and 5 bases respectively, with 28 bases between them. The length of the CDR3 is 19 residues. Germline V gives CDR1 MDHEN, CDR2 SYDVKM. Turning to this clone: Its antigen is as yet unknown.

Sequencing was done on a sample of CD4+ T cells from PBMCs, cultured in vitro. The chain carries TRBV28 and TRBJ2-1, with D possibly being TRBD1 (10 bases). This TCR came from a human donor in good health. The CDR3: CASSPTVAREGQGHNEQFF. The CDR3 DNA is TGTGCCAGCAGTCCCACTGTAGCGCGGGAGGGACAGGGGCACAATGAGCAGTTCTTC.